These T cell receptor beta chains were read from a single sample in a study of cytomegalovirus exposure and HLA in healthy donors. TCRdb's copy holds only in-frame clones and misses some; the assay was immunoSEQ multiplex PCR. The sample yields around 250,000 clones, nearly 90% seen once. The source material was PBMCs. The receptors were gathered from a woman between 18 and 29 years old in good health and CMV-seronegative. The CDR3 runs from the conserved cysteine through the conserved F or W. The D gene is left open where the match is weak. Not every row has a clone size; where given, it reads once, few, many or a size class.

clone_size	v_call	j_call	d_call	cdr3_nt	cdr3_aa
-	TRBV4-1	TRBJ1-5	-	TGCGCCAGCAGCCGAGAAGAGGTTAGCAATCAGCCCCAGCATTTT	CASSREEVSNQPQHF
-	TRBV2	TRBJ1-5	-	TGTGCCAGCCGTGTGAGTGGGCAGGGGTGGAATCAGCCCCAGCATTTT	CASRVSGQGWNQPQHF
-	TRBV25-1	TRBJ1-1	TRBD1	TGTGCCAGCAGTGAATTAAAGGGGGCATTAGGGAACACTGAAGCTTTCTTT	CASSELKGALGNTEAFF
-	TRBV28	TRBJ1-4	-	TGTGCCAGCAGTACCACAGGGTGGACTAATGAAAAACTGTTTTTT	CASSTTGWTNEKLFF
-	TRBV13	TRBJ1-1	-	TGTGCCAGCAGCCTACCCCGTGGGGCAAACTTGTTCACTGAAGCTTTCTTT	CASSLPRGANLFTEAFF
-	TRBV15	TRBJ1-5	-	TGTGCCACCAGCATAGGGGATCAGCCCCAGCATTTT	CATSIGDQPQHF
-	TRBV27	TRBJ1-1	-	TGTGCCAGCAGTTTAGCACCACAGGTCGCATACACTGAAGCTTTCTTT	CASSLAPQVAYTEAFF
-	TRBV6-1	TRBJ2-5	TRBD2	TGTGCCAGCAGCCCGGGACTAGTCGAAGAGACCCAGTACTTC	CASSPGLVEETQYF
-	TRBV29-1	TRBJ2-1	TRBD1	TGCAGCGCCGAAGGGGACAGGGGCTACAATGAGCAGTTCTTC	CSAEGDRGYNEQFF
-	TRBV29-1	TRBJ2-5	TRBD1	TGCAGCGTAAAAGCAGGGGGCCGATACTACCAAGAGACCCAGTACTTC	CSVKAGGRYYQETQYF
-	TRBV9	TRBJ2-1	TRBD2	TGTGCCAGCAGCGCAGAGCGGGGCGAACTCAATGAGCAGTTCTTC	CASSAERGELNEQFF
-	TRBV7-8	TRBJ1-4	-	TGTGCCAGCAGCTTAGAGGGGGTTGAAAAACTGTTTTTT	CASSLEGVEKLFF
-	TRBV7-7	TRBJ2-5	-	TGTGCCAGCAGCTTAGACTGGGGGCGCGGTGAGACCCAGTACTTC	CASSLDWGRGETQYF
-	TRBV5-4	TRBJ2-3	-	TGTGCCAGCAGCTTGGCCTCGGGGGGCACAGATACGCAGTATTTT	CASSLASGGTDTQYF
once	TRBV5-4	TRBJ2-1	TRBD1	TGTGCCAGCAGCTTTCAGGGGGCCCCCAATGAGCAGTTCTTC	CASSFQGAPNEQFF
-	TRBV5-5	TRBJ2-7	TRBD1	TGTGCCAGCAGCTCAAGGACTGGGACAGCTACCTACGAGCAGTACTTC	CASSSRTGTATYEQYF
-	TRBV7-9	TRBJ1-4	TRBD1	TGTGCCAGCAGCTTAAGGGACAGTAATGAAAAACTGTTTTTT	CASSLRDSNEKLFF
-	TRBV5-1	TRBJ2-2	-	TGCGCCAGCAGCTTGGCCGTCGACAGCTCGAACACCGGGGAGCTGTTTTTT	CASSLAVDSSNTGELFF
few	TRBV27	TRBJ1-4	-	TGTGCCAGCAGTTTTGCAGGGAAACTGTTTTTT	CASSFAGKLFF
-	TRBV5-1	TRBJ2-7	TRBD1	TGCGCCAGCAGCCCAGGGACAGGGGGATCCTACGAGCAGTACTTC	CASSPGTGGSYEQYF
-	TRBV7-2	TRBJ2-4	-	TGTGCCAGCAGCTACGCGGATCGGCCGGGGAACATTCAGTACTTC	CASSYADRPGNIQYF
-	TRBV14	TRBJ1-6	-	TGTGCCAGCAGCTTTTATATCGTCGATTCACCCCTCCACTTT	CASSFYIVDSPLHF
-	TRBV6-5	TRBJ1-5	-	TGTGCCAGCAGTTACGATGGAGCAGCGTCCCGGCCCCAGCATTTT	CASSYDGAASRPQHF
few	TRBV20-1	TRBJ1-2	-	TGCAGTGCTAGAGACCCGGAGCCGACCTTC	CSARDPEPTF
-	TRBV7-2	TRBJ2-2	-	TGTGCCAGCAGCTTAAACACGAACACCGGGGAGCTGTTTTTT	CASSLNTNTGELFF
-	TRBV6-6	TRBJ1-2	TRBD1	TGTGCCAGCAGATCTGTCTCGGCAGGGGGTGGCTACACCTTC	CASRSVSAGGGYTF
-	TRBV7-2	TRBJ2-7	TRBD2	TGTGCCAGCAGCTTAGCTAGCGGGGGGGGAATTTACGAGCAGTACTTC	CASSLASGGGIYEQYF
once	TRBV28	TRBJ1-5	TRBD1	TGTGCCAGCAGGCCGACAGGGACCATCAATCAGCCCCAGCATTTT	CASRPTGTINQPQHF
-	TRBV11-3	TRBJ1-1	TRBD1	TGTGCCAGCAGCTTAGATGGACAGGGAGAAGCTTTCTTT	CASSLDGQGEAFF
few	TRBV7-9	TRBJ1-2	-	TGTGCCAGCAGCTTTGACCCTATGGAGTACGGGTTC	CASSFDPMEYGF
-	TRBV7-8	TRBJ2-3	TRBD2	TGTGCCAGCAGCCCTACGGAACTAGCGGGGGGACCAGATACGCAGTATTTT	CASSPTELAGGPDTQYF
-	TRBV18	TRBJ2-1	TRBD1	TGTGCCAGCCGGGACAGTTCCTACAATGAGCAGTTCTTC	CASRDSSYNEQFF
few	TRBV27	TRBJ1-5	TRBD1	TGTGCCACCACAGGGGACGGTTGGGATCAGCCCCAGCATTTT	CATTGDGWDQPQHF
-	TRBV4-1	TRBJ2-5	TRBD2	TGCGCCAGCAGCCAAGTAACTAGCGTGAGAGAGACCCAGTACTTC	CASSQVTSVRETQYF
once	TRBV29-1	TRBJ2-1	TRBD1	TGCAGCGACGGCCCGACAGGGCCCTACAATGAGCAGTTCTTC	CSDGPTGPYNEQFF
-	TRBV28	TRBJ1-6	-	TGTGCCAGCAGTTATTCCGGGACACGCAATTCACCCCTCCACTTT	CASSYSGTRNSPLHF
-	TRBV6-6	TRBJ1-3	-	TGTGCCAGCAGTCCACGGACATCTTCGGCTGGAAACACCATATATTTT	CASSPRTSSAGNTIYF
-	TRBV4-3	TRBJ1-2	TRBD1	TGCGCCAGCAGCCAAGCCGGGACAGGGAACTATGGCTACACCTTC	CASSQAGTGNYGYTF
-	TRBV9	TRBJ2-1	TRBD1	TGTGCCAGCAGCGTAGAAACCGGGACAGGGGGGATAGCCTACAATGAGCAGTTCTTC	CASSVETGTGGIAYNEQFF
-	TRBV19	TRBJ2-1	TRBD2	TGTGCCAGTAGTATAGGACTAGCGGGGGGGCATTCATACAATGAGCAGTTCTTC	CASSIGLAGGHSYNEQFF